This T cell receptor beta chain was found in a study of blood T cell repertoires in COVID-19. Study overall: From the United States, Italy and Spain came samples of acute and convalescent COVID-19.

The protocol was immunoSEQ multiplex PCR, while the TCRdb copy is restricted to in-frame clones and leaves out a portion. The sample contains fewer than 250,000 clones, more than 75% of which appear only once. Germline lookup yields CDR1 MNHEY and CDR2 SVGAGI. V lost 5 bases, J lost 6 bases, and 13 bases lay in between. CDR3 length equals 13 residues. The chain combines TRBV6-5 with TRBJ1-2; D is perhaps TRBD1 (6 bases). The receptor was derived from a woman in her fifties or sixties with acute COVID-19. Material: PBMCs or T cells enriched from blood (not recorded which). The CDR3, as DNA: TGTGCCAGCAGTCAGCAGGGGCCGCATGGCTACACCTTC. It specifies CASSQQGPHGYTF.